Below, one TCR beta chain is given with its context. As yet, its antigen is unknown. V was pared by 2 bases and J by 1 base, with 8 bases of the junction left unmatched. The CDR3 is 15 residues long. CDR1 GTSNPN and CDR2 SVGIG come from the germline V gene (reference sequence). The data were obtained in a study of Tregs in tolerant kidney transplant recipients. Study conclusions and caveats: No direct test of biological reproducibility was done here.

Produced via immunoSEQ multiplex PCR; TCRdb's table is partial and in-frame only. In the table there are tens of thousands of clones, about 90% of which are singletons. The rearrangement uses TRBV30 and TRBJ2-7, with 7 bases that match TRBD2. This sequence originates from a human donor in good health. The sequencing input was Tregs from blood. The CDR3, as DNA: TGTGCCTGGAGTCGGCTAGCGGAGGTTTCCTACGAGCAGTACTTC. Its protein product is CAWSRLAEVSYEQYF.